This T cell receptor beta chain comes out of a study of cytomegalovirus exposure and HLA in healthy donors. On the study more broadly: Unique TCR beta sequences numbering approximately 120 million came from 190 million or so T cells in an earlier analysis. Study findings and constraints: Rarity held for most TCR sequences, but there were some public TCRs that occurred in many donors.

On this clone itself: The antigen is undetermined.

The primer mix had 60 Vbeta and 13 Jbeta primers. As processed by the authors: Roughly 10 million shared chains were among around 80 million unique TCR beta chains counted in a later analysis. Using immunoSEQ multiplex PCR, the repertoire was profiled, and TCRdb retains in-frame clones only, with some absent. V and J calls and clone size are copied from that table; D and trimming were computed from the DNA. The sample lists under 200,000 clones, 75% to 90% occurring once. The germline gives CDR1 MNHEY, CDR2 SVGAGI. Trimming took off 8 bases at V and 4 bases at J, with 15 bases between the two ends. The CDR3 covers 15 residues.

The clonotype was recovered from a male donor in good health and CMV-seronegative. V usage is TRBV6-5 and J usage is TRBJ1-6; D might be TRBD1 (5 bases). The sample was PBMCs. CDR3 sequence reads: CASRGGGSYNSPLHF. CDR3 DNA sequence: TGTGCCAGCCGGGGTGGGGGGTCATATAATTCACCCCTCCACTTT.